Below, one TCR beta chain is given with its context. These data are taken from a study of blood T cell repertoires in COVID-19. On the study more broadly: Sources were T cells, B-cell-depleted T cells, or PBMCs; the material itself was cDNA or gDNA.

Here immunoSEQ multiplex PCR was the method, and the copy in TCRdb shows in-frame clones only, minus some. The sample contains about 210,000 clones, over 70% of which appear only once. Germline CDR1 reads SNHLY; CDR2 reads FYNNEI. V gave up 6 bases and J gave up 1 base, with 10 bases separating them. The CDR3 contains 14 residues. Material for sequencing was peripheral blood. The chain recombines TRBV2 with TRBJ1-5; possibly TRBD1 for D (5 bases). The receptor comes from a man aged 45-65 years with active or convalescent COVID-19. CDR3 nucleotide sequence: TGTGCCAGCAGGGGGCAAAAGAGCAATCAGCCCCAGCATTTT. Its protein is CASRGQKSNQPQHF.